These 31 T cell receptor beta chains were sequenced from one sample in a study of technical replicates of blood from a few donors. Generated by immunoSEQ multiplex PCR, the TCRdb table keeps only in-frame clones and is missing some. This table has over 85,000 clones, about 95% appearing once. Sequencing used T cells isolated from PBMCs. These receptors came from a human donor in good health.

The chain links TRBV7-9 to TRBJ1-3; unclear D gene. This CDR3 region has 14 residues. The germline V gene has CDR1 SEHNR and CDR2 FQNEAQ (reference sequence). Trimming cost V 5 bases and J 1 base, with 9 bases left between them. In DNA, the CDR3 is TGTGCCAGCAGCCCGGGGAGTTCTGGAAACACCATATATTTT. Translated: CASSPGSSGNTIYF. The full variable domain, rest sourced from reference TRBV7-9 and TRBJ1-3, is DTGVSQNPRHKITKRGQNVTFRCDPISEHNRLYWYRQTLGQGPEFLTYFQNEAQLEKSRLLSDRFSAERPKGSFSTLEIQRTEQGDSAMYLCASSPGSSGNTIYFGEGSWLTVV.

The chain recombines TRBV5-6 with TRBJ1-2; 7 nucleotides line up with TRBD1. CDR1 is SGHDT, CDR2 YYEEEE, per germline. The CDR3 consists of 13 residues. Trimming at V came to 4 bases and at J to 8 bases, leaving 8 bases not matched to a gene. In DNA, the CDR3 is TGTGCCAGCAGCATAGCCGACAGGGACGGCTACACCTTC. It is translated as CASSIADRDGYTF.

This chain links TRBV28 with TRBJ2-3; TRBD1 matches at 10 bases. The V segment lost 5 bases and the J segment 1 base; nucleotides outside the gene matches: 9. Germline V CDR1 and CDR2: MDHEN, SYDVKM. The CDR3 sequence is 17 residues long. The CDR3, as DNA: TGTGCCAGCAGTCCCTCCTTGGGGACAGGGGGCACAGATACGCAGTATTTT. Its protein is CASSPSLGTGGTDTQYF. Looking up the rest from reference TRBV28 and TRBJ2-3 gives the full variable domain: DVKVTQSSRYLVKRTGEKVFLECVQDMDHENMFWYRQDPGLGLRLIYFSYDVKMKEKGDIPEGYSVSREKKERFSLILESASTNQTSMYLCASSPSLGTGGTDTQYFGPGTRLTVL.

This chain links TRBV14 with TRBJ2-3; 11 bases agree with TRBD2. Trimming took 4 bases from V and 4 from J; bases not matched to a gene: 10. Germline CDR1 is SGHDN and CDR2 is FVKESK. This CDR3 is 17 amino acids long. CDR3 coding DNA: TGTGCCAGCAGCCCACTTTATAGCGGGAGGGATTCAGATACGCAGTATTTT. Protein sequence: CASSPLYSGRDSDTQYF.

V is TRBV28 and J is TRBJ2-7; D is unresolved. Trimming left V 2 bases short and J 0 bases short, with 8 bases between. Looked up from germline, CDR1 is MDHEN and CDR2 is SYDVKM. CDR3 size: 14 residues. For the CDR3, the DNA is TGTGCCAGCAGTTTACCCCGGGTCTCCTACGAGCAGTACTTC. Protein: CASSLPRVSYEQYF.

V gene TRBV5-4 combines with J gene TRBJ2-3, with D possibly matching TRBD2 (6 bases). V was clipped by 2 bases and J by 9 bases, with 16 bases between them. This CDR3 region has 14 residues. Germline V gene sequence: CDR1 SGHNT, CDR2 YYREEE (reference sequence). CDR3 sequence: CASSFLVGGGTQYF. The CDR3 DNA reads as TGTGCCAGCAGCTTTCTAGTTGGGGGAGGAACGCAGTATTTT.

Here the CDR3 DNA reads TGTGCCAGCTCTCCCCGAACAGGGTTCACTGAAGCTTTCTTT. This encodes CASSPRTGFTEAFF. This chain connects TRBV18 to TRBJ1-1; weak D call: TRBD1 (6 bases). Trimming removed 6 bases at V and 4 bases at J, with 15 bases between. Germline CDR1 KGHSH, CDR2 LQKENI. The CDR3 loop spans 14 amino acids. Filled out from reference TRBV18 and TRBJ1-1, the complete variable domain reads NAGVMQNPRHLVRRRGQEARLRCSPMKGHSHVYWYRQLPEEGLKFMVYLQKENIIDESGMPKERFSAEFPKEGPSILRIQQVVRGDSAAYFCASSPRTGFTEAFFGQGTRLTVV.

This sequence joins TRBV4-2 and TRBJ1-5; unclear D gene. Between the trimmed V and J ends, which lost 0 bases and 1 base, there was a span of 13 bases. Germline V gene sequence: CDR1 LGHNA, CDR2 YNFKEQ. The CDR3 covers 17 residues. The CDR3 sequence is CASSQDLAGGSNQPQHF. In nucleotides, the CDR3 is TGTGCCAGCAGCCAAGACCTGGCAGGTGGAAGCAATCAGCCCCAGCATTTT.

The chain couples TRBV7-2 to TRBJ2-3, with D unresolved. V was pared by 0 bases and J by 5 bases, with 12 bases between. The CDR3 totals 15 residues. Germline lookup yields CDR1 SGHTA and CDR2 FQGNSA. The CDR3 DNA follows: TGTGCCAGCAGCTTAGCGCTAATCGGTGGAGATACGCAGTATTTT. This encodes CASSLALIGGDTQYF.

The chain joins TRBV6-5 to TRBJ1-2; D remains ambiguous. Germline CDR1 is MNHEY and CDR2 is SVGAGI. This CDR3 region has 13 residues. The germline V and J ends were trimmed by 6 bases and 8 bases, with 16 bases remaining between them. CDR3 amino acids: CASSPTLFRGYTF. For the CDR3, the DNA is TGTGCCAGCAGCCCTACGTTGTTTCGAGGCTACACCTTC.

CDR3 nucleotide sequence: TGTGCCAGCAGTTTACTCGGGACAGGGGGCGATCAGCCCCAGCATTTT. Its translation: CASSLLGTGGDQPQHF. V is TRBV27 and J is TRBJ1-5; TRBD1 aligns across 12 bases. The CDR3 has 16 amino acids. Germline assignment: CDR1 MNHEY and CDR2 SMNVEV (reference sequence). With 2 bases clipped from V and 5 bases from J, the junction kept 4 bases outside the gene matches.

The CDR3 loop is CASSPDREYYTGELFF. In nucleotides, the CDR3 is TGTGCCAGCAGTCCAGACAGGGAATATTACACCGGGGAGCTGTTTTTT. This sequence joins TRBV7-9 and TRBJ2-2; 7 bases align to TRBD1. Germline trimming cut 6 bases from V and 3 bases from J; bases unmatched to any gene: 10. The CDR3 length is 16 residues. Germline V lookup: CDR1 SEHNR, CDR2 FQNEAQ (reference sequence).

This chain joins TRBV11-3 and TRBJ1-2, with TRBD1 matching 9 bases. V was clipped by 6 bases and J by 6 bases; unmatched bases: 8. The germline V gene encodes CDR1 SGHNT and CDR2 YENEEA. This CDR3 is 14 amino acids long. The CDR3 spells CASSWPGQGHGYTF. The CDR3 nucleotides read TGTGCCAGCAGTTGGCCGGGACAGGGCCATGGCTACACCTTC.

The chain links TRBV27 to TRBJ2-7; the match to TRBD1 covers 10 bases. CDR1 and CDR2 (germline): MNHEY, SMNVEV (reference sequence). The CDR3 is 16 amino acids. Unmatched junction bases numbered 8, after V lost 4 bases and J lost 2 bases. The CDR3 spells CASSSLGQGTTYEQYF. The CDR3 DNA reads TGTGCCAGCAGTTCCCTGGGACAGGGGACGACCTACGAGCAGTACTTC.

This clone was seen more than once but under ten times. This chain connects TRBV19 to TRBJ2-1; 12 positions agree with TRBD2. With V trimmed by 8 bases and J by 4 bases, 9 bases remained unmatched. Germline-derived CDR1 and CDR2 are LNHDA and SQIVND (reference sequence). CDR3 size: 16 residues. CDR3 region: CASASLTSGRYNEQFF. CDR3 DNA sequence: TGTGCCAGTGCTTCTCTAACTAGCGGGAGGTACAATGAGCAGTTCTTC.

V usage is TRBV30 and J usage is TRBJ1-2, with unresolved D. CDR1 is GTSNPN, CDR2 SVGIG, per germline (reference sequence). Deletions cut 4 bases from V and 2 bases from J, with 11 bases between. The CDR3 covers 13 residues. CDR3 DNA: TGTGCCTGGATTTCTAATATAAACTATGGCTACACCTTC. Its protein is CAWISNINYGYTF.

The rearrangement joins TRBV5-5 to TRBJ2-2; TRBD1 agrees at 8 bases. Germline V gene lookup returns CDR1 SGHKS and CDR2 YYEKEE (reference sequence). The CDR3 runs 17 residues. V lost 6 bases and J lost 1; bases outside the gene matches: 11. The CDR3 is CASILGRQGLNTGELFF. The CDR3 DNA reads as TGTGCCAGCATCTTAGGAAGACAGGGGCTGAACACCGGGGAGCTGTTTTTT.

In nucleotides, the CDR3 is TGTGCCAGCAGCTTGAGTGGGCGGGAAAGGGGGACCCAGTACTTC. Translating it yields CASSLSGRERGTQYF. The V and J genes are TRBV5-6 and TRBJ2-5, with D possibly matching TRBD2 (6 bases). The length of the CDR3 is 15 residues. Germline V lookup: CDR1 SGHDT, CDR2 YYEEEE. Trimming pared 1 base from V and 7 bases from J, leaving 17 bases between. Full variable domain (outside the CDR3, taken from reference TRBV5-6 and TRBJ2-5): DAGVTQSPTHLIKTRGQQVTLRCSPKSGHDTVSWYQQALGQGPQFIFQYYEEEERQRGNFPDRFSGHQFPNYSSELNVNALLLGDSALYLCASSLSGRERGTQYFGPGTRLLVL.

This clone was detected once. The chain joins TRBV11-1 to TRBJ2-5, with a tentative D call TRBD2 (6 bases). There are 15 residues in the CDR3. The V and J ends lost 0 bases and 4 bases respectively, with 12 bases between them. The V gene's germline CDR1 is SGHAT and CDR2 FQDESV (reference sequence). This chain's CDR3 is CASSLAPSVGETQYF. The CDR3 DNA reads TGTGCCAGCAGCTTAGCCCCTAGCGTGGGAGAGACCCAGTACTTC.

The chain links TRBV4-1 to TRBJ2-7; 9 bases map to TRBD2. Per the germline V gene, CDR1 is MGHRA and CDR2 is YSYEKL. This CDR3 region has 17 residues. The ends lost 1 base at V and 0 bases at J; junction bases unmatched: 7. Written as DNA, the CDR3 is TGCGCCAGCAGCCAAGGGCTAGCGGGACGGGGCTCCTACGAGCAGTACTTC. It specifies CASSQGLAGRGSYEQYF.

V gene TRBV7-2 combines with J gene TRBJ2-5; TRBD2 aligns across 7 bases. The junction had 9 bases not matched to a gene; V was cut back by 2 bases and J by 3 bases. The CDR3 runs to 16 residues. Germline CDR1 is SGHTA and CDR2 is FQGNSA. The CDR3 sequence is CASSLSRGRSEETQYF. The DNA for the CDR3 is TGTGCCAGCAGCTTATCTCGCGGGAGAAGTGAAGAGACCCAGTACTTC.

The chain is built from TRBV6-5 and TRBJ1-5; a possible D gene is TRBD1 (5 bases). Trimming pared 6 bases from V and 7 bases from J, leaving 16 bases between. Germline CDR1 MNHEY, CDR2 SVGAGI. This CDR3 has 14 amino acids. The CDR3 nucleotides are TGTGCCAGCAGGGGGGGGACGGTGGGACAGCCCCAGCATTTT. It is translated as CASRGGTVGQPQHF.

The genes are TRBV6-6 and TRBJ2-4; 8 bases are a match to TRBD1. The CDR3 length is 13 residues. V shed 2 bases and J 6 bases; nucleotides not matched to a gene: 0. CDR1 is MNHNY, CDR2 SVGAGI, per germline (reference sequence). The CDR3 loop is CASSYDRGNIQYF. CDR3 bases: TGTGCCAGCAGTTACGACAGGGGAAACATTCAGTACTTC.

This clone was counted a single time. J is TRBJ2-1 and V is TRBV6-6; tentative D call: TRBD2 (5 bases). Germline V gene data show CDR1 as MNHNY and CDR2 as SVGAGI (reference sequence). With 8 bases removed from V and 2 bases from J, the gap between germline ends came to 16 bases. This CDR3 is 15 amino acids long. CDR3 protein: CASWVGIEAYNEQFF. DNA for the CDR3: TGTGCCAGCTGGGTCGGGATCGAAGCCTACAATGAGCAGTTCTTC.

The chain employs TRBV5-5 and TRBJ2-2, with TRBD1 matching over 11 bases. V lost 5 bases, J lost 4 bases, and 13 bases stayed unmatched. The germline CDR1 and CDR2 sequences are SGHKS and YYEKEE (reference sequence). There are 18 residues in the CDR3. The CDR3 nucleotides read TGTGCCAGCAGGGGCCGGGACAGGGGGATTGTAGGCACCGGGGAGCTGTTTTTT. Its translation: CASRGRDRGIVGTGELFF.

This chain uses TRBV27 with TRBJ2-7; D perhaps matches TRBD1 (5 bases). Germline CDR1 and CDR2: MNHEY and SMNVEV (reference sequence). Trimming stripped 6 bases from V and 2 bases from J, with 14 bases between. CDR3 length: 14 residues. CDR3 DNA: TGTGCCAGCAGCCGTACAGGTACGACCTACGAGCAGTACTTC. Its translation is CASSRTGTTYEQYF.

The rearrangement uses TRBV29-1 and TRBJ1-1, with D possibly being TRBD1 (6 bases). In germline, CDR1 is SQVTM, CDR2 ANQGSEA. This CDR3 has 11 residues. The germline V and J ends were trimmed by 4 bases and 4 bases, with 7 bases remaining between them. CDR3: CSVAGATEAFF. Written as DNA, the CDR3 is TGCAGCGTTGCAGGGGCCACTGAAGCTTTCTTT. Combining the CDR3 with reference TRBV29-1 and TRBJ1-1 gives the whole variable domain SAVISQKPSRDICQRGTSLTIQCQVDSQVTMMFWYRQQPGQSLTLIATANQGSEATYESGFVIDKFPISRPNLTFSTLTVSNMSPEDSSIYLCSVAGATEAFFGQGTRLTVV.

This clone is a singleton in its sample. The V gene is TRBV15, the J gene TRBJ2-1; the match to TRBD2 covers 10 bases. CDR1 and CDR2 (germline): LNHNV, YYDKDF (reference sequence). Trimming removed 1 base from V and 0 bases from J; junction bases left unmatched: 15. The CDR3 sequence is 21 residues long. For the CDR3, the DNA is TGTGCCACCAGCAGAGTGGAATTCCCGGGACTAGCGTATAGCTCCTACAATGAGCAGTTCTTC. It specifies CATSRVEFPGLAYSSYNEQFF.

The rearrangement links TRBV20-1 to TRBJ2-1; a possible D gene is TRBD2 (5 bases). CDR1 DFQATT and CDR2 SNEGSKA come from the germline V gene (reference sequence). V lost 6 bases to trimming and J lost 8 bases, with 8 bases between them. The CDR3 contains 10 residues. The CDR3 reads CSATGYEQFF. In DNA, the CDR3 is TGCAGTGCGACGGGGTATGAGCAGTTCTTC.

This chain connects TRBV10-3 to TRBJ2-3; the match to TRBD1 covers 8 bases. The V and J ends lost 10 bases and 0 bases, in that order; junction bases with no gene match: 6. The CDR3 sequence is 14 residues long. Looked up from germline, CDR1 is ENHRY and CDR2 is SYGVKD. DNA of the CDR3: TGTGCCACTTTGGACAGGGCCAGCACAGATACGCAGTATTTT. It encodes CATLDRASTDTQYF.

The rearrangement uses TRBV30 and TRBJ2-3, with TRBD2 identical over 9 bases. CDR3 length equals 15 residues. The junction had 5 bases not matched to a gene; V was cut back by 2 bases and J by 2 bases. Germline lookup yields CDR1 GTSNPN and CDR2 SVGIG (reference sequence). The CDR3 nucleotides read TGTGCCTGGAGTTTAGCGGGAGCGGACACAGATACGCAGTATTTT. Protein: CAWSLAGADTDTQYF. The full variable domain, in which reference TRBV30 and TRBJ2-3 provide the parts outside the CDR3, is SQTIHQWPATLVQPVGSPLSLECTVEGTSNPNLYWYRQAAGRGLQLLFYSVGIGQISSEVPQNLSASRPQDRQFILSSKKLLLSDSGFYLCAWSLAGADTDTQYFGPGTRLTVL.